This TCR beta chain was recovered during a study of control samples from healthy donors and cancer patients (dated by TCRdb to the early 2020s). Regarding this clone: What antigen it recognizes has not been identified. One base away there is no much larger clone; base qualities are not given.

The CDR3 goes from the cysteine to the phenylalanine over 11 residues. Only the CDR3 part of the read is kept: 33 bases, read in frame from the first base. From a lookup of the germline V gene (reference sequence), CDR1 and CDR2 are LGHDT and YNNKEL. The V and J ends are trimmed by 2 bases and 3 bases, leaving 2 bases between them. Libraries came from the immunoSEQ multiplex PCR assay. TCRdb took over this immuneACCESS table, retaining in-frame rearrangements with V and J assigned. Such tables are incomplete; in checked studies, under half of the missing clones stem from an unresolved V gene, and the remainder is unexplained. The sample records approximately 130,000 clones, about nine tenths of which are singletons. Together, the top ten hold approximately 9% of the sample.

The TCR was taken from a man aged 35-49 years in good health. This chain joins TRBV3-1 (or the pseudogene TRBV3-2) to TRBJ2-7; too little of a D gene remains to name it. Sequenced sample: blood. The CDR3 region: CASSQFYEQYF. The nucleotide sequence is TGTGCCAGCAGCCAATTCTACGAGCAGTACTTC.